These 30 T cell receptor beta chains originate from one sample sequenced in a study of OX40 agonist ivuxolimab in advanced cancers. Measured with immunoSEQ multiplex PCR; TCRdb has only the in-frame clones, and not every one. The table records more than 70,000 clones, roughly 90% of them present only once. The material was CD4+ or CD8+ T cells sorted from blood, obtained in a trial of the OX40 agonist ivuxolimab. These receptors were collected from an adult with an advanced solid tumor such as melanoma, head and neck, liver or kidney cancer.

The rearrangement links TRBV28 to TRBJ1-5, with 10 bases matching TRBD1. Germline CDR1 MDHEN, CDR2 SYDVKM. The J segment lost 7 bases and the V segment lost 6 bases, leaving 9 bases of the junction unmatched. The CDR3 contains 15 residues. The CDR3 loop is CASSRPTGGMQPQHF. The CDR3, as DNA: TGTGCCAGCAGCCGCCCGACAGGGGGCATGCAGCCCCAGCATTTT.

The chain links TRBV7-8 to TRBJ2-5; TRBD1 aligns across 7 bases. The trim removed 3 bases at V and 2 bases at J, leaving 6 bases unmatched. Germline V lookup: CDR1 SGHVS, CDR2 FQNEAQ. The CDR3 totals 15 residues. As DNA, the CDR3 is TGTGCCAGCAGCTTTTACCAGACAGGGCAAGAGACCCAGTACTTC. It yields the protein CASSFYQTGQETQYF.

This chain joins TRBV7-9 and TRBJ2-7; unclear D gene. With 0 bases removed from V and 5 bases from J, the gap between germline ends came to 8 bases. Germline-derived CDR1 and CDR2 are SEHNR and FQNEAQ (reference sequence). The CDR3 contains 13 residues. DNA for the CDR3: TGTGCCAGCAGCTTAGCCCGCAAAAACGAGCAGTACTTC. It codes for CASSLARKNEQYF.

V gene TRBV19 combines with J gene TRBJ2-1; 7 bases fit TRBD2. Germline V gene data show CDR1 as LNHDA and CDR2 as SQIVND (reference sequence). J gave up 4 bases and V 3 bases, and 3 bases lay outside the gene matches. The CDR3 sequence is 14 residues long. CDR3 nucleotides: TGTGCCAGTAGTATGGTAGCGGGTTACAATGAGCAGTTCTTC. This encodes CASSMVAGYNEQFF.

The genes are TRBV7-7 and TRBJ2-2, with a weak D call TRBD1 (6 bases). The V gene lost 2 bases and the J gene lost 4 bases, with 8 bases spanning the gap. This CDR3 comprises 14 residues. Per germline, CDR1 SSHAT and CDR2 FNYEAQ (reference sequence). Here the CDR3 DNA reads TGTGCCAGCAGCTTAACAGGGAGCACCGGGGAGCTGTTTTTT. Translation: CASSLTGSTGELFF.

This clone was seen once. The chain links TRBV7-3 to TRBJ2-7, with D maybe TRBD1 (6 bases). Trimming shortened V by 4 bases and J by 2 bases, and 12 bases separated the two germline ends. The CDR3 loop spans 14 amino acids. Germline assignment: CDR1 SGHTA and CDR2 FQGTGA. CDR3 nucleotide sequence: TGTGCCAGCAGCTGGGGGCAGGGGCCCTACGAGCAGTACTTC. It codes for CASSWGQGPYEQYF.

The chain recombines TRBV4-2 with TRBJ1-5, with TRBD1 identical over 8 bases. Germline V gene lookup returns CDR1 LGHNA and CDR2 YNFKEQ. The CDR3 loop spans 15 amino acids. V was pared by 4 bases and J by 7 bases, with 9 bases of the junction left unmatched. The DNA of the CDR3 is TGTGCCAGCAGCCCAGCCACAGGGGGTCGACAGCCCCAGCATTTT. This gives the protein CASSPATGGRQPQHF.

The chain uses TRBV28 and TRBJ1-3; TRBD1 might be the D (5 bases). CDR1 and CDR2 (germline): MDHEN, SYDVKM. V was cut by 1 base and J by 0 bases, with 10 bases left in between. The CDR3 is 16 amino acids. As DNA, the CDR3 is TGTGCCAGCAGTTTATACAGGAGGAGCTCTGGAAACACCATATATTTT. This translates into CASSLYRRSSGNTIYF.

The chain combines TRBV7-9 with TRBJ2-3; 12 bases line up with TRBD1. This CDR3 has 16 amino acids. The V gene end was trimmed by 5 bases and the J gene end by 7 bases; junction bases not matched to a gene: 10. Germline CDR1 reads SEHNR; CDR2 reads FQNEAQ (reference sequence). In DNA, the CDR3 is TGTGCCAGCAGCCCACTGGGACAGGGGGCGGGAAATACGCAGTATTTT. Protein sequence: CASSPLGQGAGNTQYF. The whole variable domain, filled in from reference TRBV7-9 and TRBJ2-3, reads DTGVSQNPRHKITKRGQNVTFRCDPISEHNRLYWYRQTLGQGPEFLTYFQNEAQLEKSRLLSDRFSAERPKGSFSTLEIQRTEQGDSAMYLCASSPLGQGAGNTQYFGPGTRLTVL.

The chain links TRBV6-6 to TRBJ2-1; D is ambiguous. V lost 2 bases and J 7 bases, leaving 9 bases between the germline ends. The CDR3 loop spans 13 amino acids. Germline V gene sequence: CDR1 MNHNY, CDR2 SVGAGI (reference sequence). CDR3 coding DNA: TGTGCCAGCAGTTACGTCCAGAGGAATGAGCAGTTCTTC. Amino acid sequence: CASSYVQRNEQFF.

The CDR3 reads CASSLWEGSGQKKETQYF. DNA of the CDR3: TGTGCCAGCAGTTTATGGGAGGGATCGGGACAGAAAAAAGAGACCCAGTACTTC. The genes are TRBV28 and TRBJ2-5; weak D call: TRBD1 (7 bases). The CDR3 covers 18 residues. CDR1 and CDR2 (germline): MDHEN, SYDVKM. V was pared by 0 bases and J by 3 bases, with 20 bases between.

The V call is TRBV5-6, the J call TRBJ2-6, with D unclear. The V end lost 4 bases, the J end lost 2 bases, and 10 bases lay between the germline ends. CDR1 SGHDT and CDR2 YYEEEE come from the germline V gene. This CDR3 spans 15 amino acids. For the CDR3, the DNA is TGTGCCAGCAGCCTCGCTCCGACTGGGGCCAACGTCCTGACTTTC. Translated: CASSLAPTGANVLTF.

This chain connects TRBV6-5 to TRBJ2-2, with 8 nucleotides matching TRBD1. CDR1 and CDR2 from the germline V gene are MNHEY and SVGAGI. This CDR3 comprises 14 residues. The V segment lost 8 bases and the J segment 4 bases; nucleotides outside the gene matches: 6. CDR3 sequence reads: CASHRGAGTGELFF. CDR3 nucleotides: TGTGCCAGCCACAGGGGGGCAGGCACCGGGGAGCTGTTTTTT.

The chain is built from TRBV7-9 and TRBJ2-3; D uncertain. This CDR3 is 14 amino acids long. Germline CDR1 is SEHNR and CDR2 is FQNEAQ (reference sequence). The V and J ends lost 4 bases and 2 bases respectively, with 10 bases between them. The CDR3 region has the DNA TGTGCCAGCAGCTCACAAAGCGCCACAGATACGCAGTATTTT. Amino acid sequence: CASSSQSATDTQYF.

The V gene is TRBV18, the J gene TRBJ1-3; no firm D call. V was pared by 3 bases and J by 3 bases, with 9 bases between. CDR3 length equals 14 residues. Germline V gene data show CDR1 as KGHSH and CDR2 as LQKENI. CDR3 nucleotide sequence: TGTGCCAGCTCACCTGCCGCAAATGGAAACACCATATATTTT. Translation: CASSPAANGNTIYF. The whole variable domain, filled in from reference TRBV18 and TRBJ1-3, reads NAGVMQNPRHLVRRRGQEARLRCSPMKGHSHVYWYRQLPEEGLKFMVYLQKENIIDESGMPKERFSAEFPKEGPSILRIQQVVRGDSAAYFCASSPAANGNTIYFGEGSWLTVV.

The DNA for the CDR3 is TGTGCCACCAGCAGAGGTGACAGGATGAACACTGAAGCTTTCTTT. Its translation is CATSRGDRMNTEAFF. This chain uses TRBV15 with TRBJ1-1, with a possible D match to TRBD1 (6 bases). CDR1 LNHNV and CDR2 YYDKDF come from the germline V gene (reference sequence). Trimming shortened V by 1 base and J by 0 bases, and 9 bases separated the two germline ends. This CDR3 region has 15 residues.

The genes are TRBV7-9 and TRBJ2-6; 8 bases fit TRBD1. The J segment lost 1 base and the V segment lost 5 bases, leaving 13 bases of the junction unmatched. Germline loops: CDR1 SEHNR, CDR2 FQNEAQ (reference sequence). The CDR3 spans 19 residues. CDR3 region: CASSRIKGTGLSGANVLTF. The CDR3 DNA reads TGTGCCAGCAGCCGTATAAAGGGGACAGGCCTATCTGGGGCCAACGTCCTGACTTTC.

This sequence joins TRBV28 and TRBJ1-4; a weak D match, TRBD1 (6 bases). V gave up 5 bases and J gave up 4 bases, with 14 bases separating them. The CDR3 length is 15 residues. Per the germline V gene, CDR1 is MDHEN and CDR2 is SYDVKM. CDR3 DNA sequence: TGTGCCAGCAGTCGCCCGGGACAAATTAATGAAAAACTGTTTTTT. Protein sequence: CASSRPGQINEKLFF.

The chain has TRBV14 and TRBJ2-5; 9 nucleotides match TRBD1. V gave up 5 bases and J gave up 2 bases; unmatched junction bases: 6. CDR1 and CDR2 from the germline V gene are SGHDN and FVKESK. The CDR3 contains 15 residues. The DNA for the CDR3 is TGTGCCAGCAGCGCCCGGGACAGGGTTCAAGAGACCCAGTACTTC. It specifies CASSARDRVQETQYF.

In its sample, this clone was seen once. The chain joins TRBV7-8 to TRBJ2-7, with 7 positions matching TRBD1. V trimming: 1 base; J trimming: 4 bases; junction bases outside the gene matches: 4. The CDR3 runs to 14 residues. From germline, CDR1 is SGHVS and CDR2 FQNEAQ. The CDR3 sequence: CASSLVQGLYEQYF. CDR3 bases: TGTGCCAGCAGCTTAGTACAGGGGCTTTACGAGCAGTACTTC.

The rearrangement joins TRBV9 to TRBJ2-7, with D unresolved. Germline V gene sequence: CDR1 SGDLS, CDR2 YYNGEE. V dropped 0 bases and J dropped 5 bases, with 12 bases sitting between them. The CDR3 contains 14 residues. The CDR3 nucleotides read TGTGCCAGCAGCGTAGCCCCCGGTAGTGACGAGCAGTACTTC. As protein: CASSVAPGSDEQYF.

The V gene is TRBV11-2, the J gene TRBJ2-4, with a tentative D call TRBD2 (6 bases). Trimming took 2 bases from V and 6 from J, leaving 14 bases between them. This CDR3 is built from 15 residues. Germline CDR1 is SGHAT and CDR2 is FQNNGV. Here the CDR3 DNA reads TGTGCCAGCAGCTTATCGGGAGTGGCCGGAAACATTCAGTACTTC. Amino acid sequence: CASSLSGVAGNIQYF.

The chain employs TRBV9 and TRBJ2-1; no firm D call. CDR1 and CDR2 from the germline V gene are SGDLS and YYNGEE. This CDR3 spans 13 amino acids. The germline V and J ends were trimmed by 2 bases and 5 bases, with 8 bases remaining between them. The CDR3 DNA reads as TGTGCCAGCAGCGTCTCCCCGGACAATGAGCAGTTCTTC. Translation: CASSVSPDNEQFF.

CDR3 bases: TGTGCCAGCAGCTCCCCACGGGGAAACTATACTGGGACTAGCGGGAGGGCCCAGTTCTTC. Its translation is CASSSPRGNYTGTSGRAQFF. V and J are TRBV21-1 and TRBJ2-1; the table calls TRBD2, which could not be checked here. TRBV21-1 is designated a pseudogene. The CDR3 covers 20 residues.

This clone was detected only a few times. The rearrangement joins TRBV19 to TRBJ2-1; 10 positions agree with TRBD1. This CDR3 contains 15 residues. Germline V gives CDR1 LNHDA, CDR2 SQIVND (reference sequence). V was pared by 6 bases and J by 3 bases, with 5 bases of the junction left unmatched. The CDR3 protein is CASSHGTGVYNEQFF. The CDR3 DNA follows: TGTGCCAGTAGCCACGGGACAGGGGTCTACAATGAGCAGTTCTTC.

V and J are TRBV30 and TRBJ1-3; D is unclear. The CDR3 sequence is 11 residues long. Germline lookup yields CDR1 GTSNPN and CDR2 SVGIG (reference sequence). Trimming shortened V by 2 bases and J by 4 bases, and 3 bases separated the two germline ends. In DNA form, the CDR3 reads TGTGCCTGGAGTTCGGGAAACACCATATATTTT. Its protein is CAWSSGNTIYF.

This sequence joins TRBV19 and TRBJ1-5; weak D call: TRBD1 (5 bases). With 6 bases removed from V and 0 bases from J, the gap between germline ends came to 12 bases. Per the germline V gene, CDR1 is LNHDA and CDR2 is SQIVND (reference sequence). This CDR3 is built from 15 residues. This CDR3 reads CASSAGRVSNQPQHF. The CDR3, as DNA: TGTGCCAGTAGCGCAGGCAGGGTTAGCAATCAGCCCCAGCATTTT. Full variable domain (outside the CDR3, taken from reference TRBV19 and TRBJ1-5): DGGITQSPKYLFRKEGQNVTLSCEQNLNHDAMYWYRQDPGQGLRLIYYSQIVNDFQKGDIAEGYSVSREKKESFPLTVTSAQKNPTAFYLCASSAGRVSNQPQHFGDGTRLSIL.

In its sample, this clone was seen once. This rearrangement joins TRBV28 to TRBJ2-6; D unresolved. Per germline, CDR1 MDHEN and CDR2 SYDVKM. Deletions cut 3 bases from V and 0 bases from J, with 6 bases between. The CDR3 extends over 15 amino acids. CDR3 loop: CASSLNLSGANVLTF. As DNA, the CDR3 is TGTGCCAGCAGTTTGAACCTCTCTGGGGCCAACGTCCTGACTTTC.

This sequence joins TRBV6-1 and TRBJ2-3; 8 nucleotides align to TRBD2. Losses at the gene ends were 2 bases for V and 6 bases for J; bases not matched to a gene: 10. The CDR3 totals 16 residues. CDR1 MNHNS and CDR2 SASEGT come from the germline V gene. The CDR3 here is CASSEWPAGVGDTQYF. DNA of the CDR3: TGTGCCAGCAGTGAATGGCCAGCGGGAGTAGGTGATACGCAGTATTTT.

The gene calls are TRBV4-3 and TRBJ2-7; TRBD1 matches 8 bases. The length of the CDR3 is 14 residues. The ends lost 4 bases at V and 0 bases at J; junction bases unmatched: 2. Germline CDR1 is LGHNA and CDR2 is YSLEER. This CDR3 is CASSRGQGSYEQYF. In nucleotides, the CDR3 is TGCGCCAGCAGCCGCGGACAGGGCTCCTACGAGCAGTACTTC.